This T cell receptor (beta chain) was identified during a study of blood T cells in healthy people across ages. A J-beta primer mix and a sample-barcoded 5' primer were used in a second PCR of about 7 to 11 cycles. TCRdb independently ran MiXCR on the 5' RACE reads; one entry per CDR3 protein. The data hold about 1.7 million distinct CDR3 sequences, with about 28% observed a single time. Comment on this clonotype: A single base separates this from a much larger clone, so it may be a read error.

This CDR3 comprises 11 residues. This clonotype was obtained from a woman between 25 and 40 years old in good health. The chain joins TRBV21-1 to TRBJ2-4. TRBV21-1 is shown as a pseudogene. The sample taken for sequencing was blood. CDR3 sequence reads: CASSEAGHQYF. The CDR3 DNA reads TGTGCCAGCAGCGAAGCAGGTCATCAGTACTTC.